These T cell receptor beta chains were read from a single sample in a study of cytotoxic CD8 clonotypes in ibrutinib-treated CLL. Here immunoSEQ multiplex PCR was the method, and the copy in TCRdb shows in-frame clones only, minus some. The profile covers about 140,000 clones, with 80% appearing a single time and 7.5% to 8% taken by the ten largest. This sample comprised PBMCs, obtained after 36 months of ibrutinib treatment. These receptors all come from a human donor with chronic lymphocytic leukemia. CDR3s include the opening cysteine and the closing phenylalanine or tryptophan. D genes are given only for firm matches. A clone size is listed for some rows: how often the clone was seen (once, few, many), or a class if it is expanded.

J gene: TRBJ1-3
D gene: .
V gene: TRBV30
clone size: few
CDR3 DNA: TGTGCCTGGAGCTTAGGAGTTCCTGGAAACACCATATATTTT
CDR3 protein: CAWSLGVPGNTIYF

J gene: TRBJ1-6
D gene: .
V gene: TRBV4-2
clone size: .
CDR3 DNA: TGTGCCAGCAGCGTACCGGGACACGAGCCGAATTCACCCCTCCACTTT
CDR3 protein: CASSVPGHEPNSPLHF

J gene: TRBJ2-4
D gene: TRBD2
V gene: TRBV4-1
clone size: once
CDR3 DNA: TGCGCCAGCAGCCCCGGACTAGCGGGAGGAAGAGCCAAAAACATTCAGTACTTC
CDR3 protein: CASSPGLAGGRAKNIQYF

J gene: TRBJ1-5
D gene: TRBD1
V gene: TRBV19
clone size: .
CDR3 DNA: TGTGCCAGTAGTCGACCCGGACAGGGGGTTAGTATCGGCAATCAGCCCCAGCATTTT
CDR3 protein: CASSRPGQGVSIGNQPQHF

J gene: TRBJ1-1
D gene: .
V gene: TRBV9
clone size: .
CDR3 DNA: TGTGCCAGCAGCGTAGATGGCAGGGCCACTGAAGCTTTCTTT
CDR3 protein: CASSVDGRATEAFF

J gene: TRBJ2-1
D gene: TRBD2
V gene: TRBV18
clone size: once
CDR3 DNA: TGTGCCAGCTCACGGTCTAGCGGGAGTACGGATGAGCAGTTCTTC
CDR3 protein: CASSRSSGSTDEQFF

J gene: TRBJ2-3
D gene: .
V gene: TRBV21-1
clone size: .
CDR3 DNA: TGTGCCAGCCCCGGTGGCACAGATACGCAGTATTTT
CDR3 protein: CASPGGTDTQYF

J gene: TRBJ1-5
D gene: .
V gene: TRBV5-5
clone size: .
CDR3 DNA: TGTGCCAGCACCCAGGGAGCCCTGTATAGCAATCAGCCCCAGCATTTT
CDR3 protein: CASTQGALYSNQPQHF

J gene: TRBJ2-3
D gene: .
V gene: TRBV5-1
clone size: .
CDR3 DNA: TGCGCCAGCAGATCGGACTACCCTTGGGATACGCAGTATTTT
CDR3 protein: CASRSDYPWDTQYF

J gene: TRBJ1-2
D gene: .
V gene: TRBV5-1
clone size: .
CDR3 DNA: TGCGCCAGCAGCCCCACAGGAGGCTATGGCTACACCTTC
CDR3 protein: CASSPTGGYGYTF

J gene: TRBJ1-2
D gene: .
V gene: TRBV27
clone size: .
CDR3 DNA: TGTGCCAGCAGTTTAGGGACCACTAACTATGGCTACACCTTC
CDR3 protein: CASSLGTTNYGYTF

J gene: TRBJ1-6
D gene: .
V gene: TRBV13
clone size: many
CDR3 DNA: TGTGCCAGCAGCTTTCCTAATTCACCCCTCCACTTT
CDR3 protein: CASSFPNSPLHF

J gene: TRBJ2-2
D gene: .
V gene: TRBV7-8
clone size: few
CDR3 DNA: TGTGCCAGCAGCCCCGGACCGCGTCAAGGGGAGCTGTTTTTT
CDR3 protein: CASSPGPRQGELFF

J gene: TRBJ1-1
D gene: TRBD1
V gene: TRBV29-1
clone size: .
CDR3 DNA: TGCAGCGTGGGACAGTGGACTGAAGCTTTCTTT
CDR3 protein: CSVGQWTEAFF

J gene: TRBJ1-5
D gene: .
V gene: TRBV5-4
clone size: .
CDR3 DNA: TGTGCCAGCAGCTTACAGGGACGCAATCAGCCCCAGCATTTT
CDR3 protein: CASSLQGRNQPQHF

J gene: TRBJ2-2
D gene: TRBD2
V gene: TRBV7-3
clone size: .
CDR3 DNA: TGTGCCAGCAGCTCGGGCCTAGCGGGAGCCAGCGGGGAGCTGTTTTTT
CDR3 protein: CASSSGLAGASGELFF

J gene: TRBJ1-4
D gene: TRBD1
V gene: TRBV7-9
clone size: .
CDR3 DNA: TGTGCCAGCAGCTTAGGACAGGGACAGGAAAAACTGTTTTTT
CDR3 protein: CASSLGQGQEKLFF

J gene: TRBJ2-4
D gene: .
V gene: TRBV14
clone size: few
CDR3 DNA: TGTGCCAGCAGCCAGTTCCGAGGGGAAAAGTACTTC
CDR3 protein: CASSQFRGEKYF

J gene: TRBJ1-4
D gene: .
V gene: TRBV30
clone size: .
CDR3 DNA: TGTGCCTGGAGTGATCAATGGGGGGTCGGTGAAAAACTGTTTTTT
CDR3 protein: CAWSDQWGVGEKLFF

J gene: TRBJ1-1
D gene: .
V gene: TRBV19
clone size: few
CDR3 DNA: TGTGCCAGTAGGGCAGTGGGCACTGAAGCTTTCTTT
CDR3 protein: CASRAVGTEAFF

J gene: TRBJ2-7
D gene: .
V gene: TRBV21-1
clone size: .
CDR3 DNA: TGTGCCAGCAGCAATAACCGAGAGTCCTACGAGCAGTACTTC
CDR3 protein: CASSNNRESYEQYF

J gene: TRBJ1-4
D gene: TRBD1
V gene: TRBV7-8
clone size: .
CDR3 DNA: TGTGCCAGCAGCCTTCGGCCCGGGACAGGGAGCTTGGAAAAACTGTTTTTT
CDR3 protein: CASSLRPGTGSLEKLFF

J gene: TRBJ1-2
D gene: .
V gene: TRBV4-1
clone size: .
CDR3 DNA: TGCGCCAGCAGCCAAGAAGGCGGAGGGGGGTATGGCTACACCTTC
CDR3 protein: CASSQEGGGGYGYTF

J gene: TRBJ1-2
D gene: TRBD1
V gene: TRBV5-6
clone size: .
CDR3 DNA: TGTGCCAGCAGCTTCGACAGGGTTGCCTATGGCTACACCTTC
CDR3 protein: CASSFDRVAYGYTF

J gene: TRBJ1-3
D gene: .
V gene: TRBV19
clone size: few
CDR3 DNA: TGTGCCAGTAGTCATACCTCCTCTGGAAACACCATATATTTT
CDR3 protein: CASSHTSSGNTIYF

J gene: TRBJ1-1
D gene: .
V gene: TRBV30
clone size: .
CDR3 DNA: TGTGCCTGCCAAGGGGGGGCAGGGTCTTCTGAAGCTTTCTTT
CDR3 protein: CACQGGAGSSEAFF

J gene: TRBJ1-2
D gene: .
V gene: TRBV7-9
clone size: .
CDR3 DNA: TGTGCCAGCAGCCCGAGGACAGCACCTAACTATGGCTACACCTTC
CDR3 protein: CASSPRTAPNYGYTF

J gene: TRBJ2-3
D gene: .
V gene: TRBV6-5
clone size: once
CDR3 DNA: TGTGCCAGCAGTTACCAGCGGAGCACAGATACGCAGTATTTT
CDR3 protein: CASSYQRSTDTQYF

J gene: TRBJ2-1
D gene: .
V gene: TRBV2
clone size: .
CDR3 DNA: TGTGCCAGCAGTACCACACCTTCCTACAATGAGCAGTTCTTC
CDR3 protein: CASSTTPSYNEQFF

J gene: TRBJ1-1
D gene: TRBD1
V gene: TRBV28
clone size: once
CDR3 DNA: TGTGCCAGCAGTTGGGGACAGCTTGAAGCTTTCTTT
CDR3 protein: CASSWGQLEAFF

J gene: TRBJ2-1
D gene: TRBD1
V gene: TRBV7-8
clone size: .
CDR3 DNA: TGTGCCAGCAGCGGCAGGGGGCTCTACAATGAGCAGTTCTTC
CDR3 protein: CASSGRGLYNEQFF

J gene: TRBJ2-5
D gene: .
V gene: TRBV30
clone size: few
CDR3 DNA: TGTGCCTGGACGGTGCCTAACGGGGAGACCCAGTACTTC
CDR3 protein: CAWTVPNGETQYF

J gene: TRBJ1-5
D gene: TRBD1
V gene: TRBV19
clone size: .
CDR3 DNA: TGTGCCAGTACCATCCAGGGCAACAGGGGAAATCAGCCCCAGCATTTT
CDR3 protein: CASTIQGNRGNQPQHF

J gene: TRBJ1-2
D gene: .
V gene: TRBV28
clone size: .
CDR3 DNA: TGTGCCAGCAGTTCAGTTAAGGACGGCTACACCTTC
CDR3 protein: CASSSVKDGYTF

J gene: TRBJ1-6
D gene: .
V gene: TRBV28
clone size: .
CDR3 DNA: TGTGCCAGCAGTTTGCCTATCGCCCATTCACCCCTCCACTTT
CDR3 protein: CASSLPIAHSPLHF

J gene: TRBJ1-3
D gene: TRBD1
V gene: TRBV5-6
clone size: .
CDR3 DNA: TGTGCCAGCAGCGACTGGACAGGACATGGAAACACCATATATTTT
CDR3 protein: CASSDWTGHGNTIYF

J gene: TRBJ2-5
D gene: TRBD2
V gene: TRBV9
clone size: .
CDR3 DNA: TGTGCCAGCGGACGGGGGACTAGCGTTTCGCCGGTAAAAGAGACCCAGTACTTC
CDR3 protein: CASGRGTSVSPVKETQYF

J gene: TRBJ2-1
D gene: TRBD1
V gene: TRBV7-9
clone size: .
CDR3 DNA: TGTGCCAGCGGGTTGACAGGGAACAATGAGCAGTTCTTC
CDR3 protein: CASGLTGNNEQFF

J gene: TRBJ2-1
D gene: .
V gene: TRBV5-1
clone size: .
CDR3 DNA: TGCGCCAGCAGCTTACCGGATTCTAAAAATGAGCAGTTCTTC
CDR3 protein: CASSLPDSKNEQFF

J gene: TRBJ1-3
D gene: .
V gene: TRBV6-5
clone size: .
CDR3 DNA: TGTGCCAGCAGCGCTAGAGCAGCCGGAAACACCATATATTTT
CDR3 protein: CASSARAAGNTIYF

J gene: TRBJ1-2
D gene: .
V gene: TRBV15
clone size: .
CDR3 DNA: TGTGCCACCAGCAGAGAATTCACTCACTATGGCTACACCTTC
CDR3 protein: CATSREFTHYGYTF

J gene: TRBJ1-1
D gene: .
V gene: TRBV11-3
clone size: .
CDR3 DNA: TGTGCCAGCGGTCTAAGGGGGAACACTGAAGCTTTCTTT
CDR3 protein: CASGLRGNTEAFF

J gene: TRBJ1-1
D gene: .
V gene: TRBV19
clone size: .
CDR3 DNA: TGTGCCAGTAGGCGTCAGGGAGTTGCGGGAAACACTGAAGCTTTCTTT
CDR3 protein: CASRRQGVAGNTEAFF

J gene: TRBJ2-3
D gene: TRBD2
V gene: TRBV7-2
clone size: .
CDR3 DNA: TGTGCCAGCAGCTTAATCCTAGCGGGGGGTGATACGCAGTATTTT
CDR3 protein: CASSLILAGGDTQYF

J gene: TRBJ1-2
D gene: TRBD1
V gene: TRBV28
clone size: .
CDR3 DNA: TGTGCCAGCAGTTCGACAGGGCTTGGACATGGCTACACCTTC
CDR3 protein: CASSSTGLGHGYTF

J gene: TRBJ2-1
D gene: .
V gene: TRBV5-1
clone size: .
CDR3 DNA: TGCGCCAGCAGCTTGGCCGTAGGGGGAAATGAGCAGTTCTTC
CDR3 protein: CASSLAVGGNEQFF

J gene: TRBJ2-1
D gene: .
V gene: TRBV6-6
clone size: .
CDR3 DNA: TGTGCCAGCAGTAAACTAGAGAACAATGAGCAGTTCTTC
CDR3 protein: CASSKLENNEQFF

J gene: TRBJ1-1
D gene: .
V gene: TRBV19
clone size: .
CDR3 DNA: TGTGCCAGTAGTATAGGCAGGATAGCTTTCTTT
CDR3 protein: CASSIGRIAFF

J gene: TRBJ2-5
D gene: TRBD2
V gene: TRBV7-3
clone size: .
CDR3 DNA: TGTGCCAGCAGCTCACGGGGTAGCGGGAGTATTGAGACCCAGTACTTC
CDR3 protein: CASSSRGSGSIETQYF

J gene: TRBJ1-5
D gene: .
V gene: TRBV30
clone size: .
CDR3 DNA: TGTGCCTGGAGCCCTGGGTATTCACGCAATCAGCCCCAGCATTTT
CDR3 protein: CAWSPGYSRNQPQHF

J gene: TRBJ2-2
D gene: .
V gene: TRBV4-1
clone size: once
CDR3 DNA: TGCGCCAGCAGCCAAGAACATTATGGCACCGGGGAGCTGTTTTTT
CDR3 protein: CASSQEHYGTGELFF

J gene: TRBJ1-2
D gene: TRBD1
V gene: TRBV30
clone size: .
CDR3 DNA: TGTGCCTGGTCTACAGGGGTCGGACGGGGCTATGGCTACACCTTC
CDR3 protein: CAWSTGVGRGYGYTF

J gene: TRBJ1-1
D gene: .
V gene: TRBV29-1
clone size: .
CDR3 DNA: TGCAGCTTCTTGGGGGGTATGAACACTGAAGCTTTCTTT
CDR3 protein: CSFLGGMNTEAFF

J gene: TRBJ1-1
D gene: .
V gene: TRBV15
clone size: .
CDR3 DNA: TGTGCCACCAGCTTTACGGACTCCTACATTGAAGCTTTCTTT
CDR3 protein: CATSFTDSYIEAFF

J gene: TRBJ2-7
D gene: TRBD2
V gene: TRBV30
clone size: .
CDR3 DNA: TGTGCCTGGGCTAGCGGGAGTTACGAGCAGTACTTC
CDR3 protein: CAWASGSYEQYF

J gene: TRBJ2-7
D gene: .
V gene: TRBV13
clone size: .
CDR3 DNA: TGTGCCAGCAGCTTAGTTCGGAGCTCCTACGAGCAGTACTTC
CDR3 protein: CASSLVRSSYEQYF

J gene: TRBJ1-3
D gene: .
V gene: TRBV6-5
clone size: .
CDR3 DNA: TGTGCCAGCAGTTACCTTCGCCCAGGCGCTGGAAACACCATATATTTT
CDR3 protein: CASSYLRPGAGNTIYF

J gene: TRBJ2-7
D gene: .
V gene: TRBV9
clone size: .
CDR3 DNA: TGTGCCAGCAGCGGGGGTTTGGGGGACGAGCAGTACTTC
CDR3 protein: CASSGGLGDEQYF

J gene: TRBJ1-6
D gene: .
V gene: TRBV27
clone size: .
CDR3 DNA: TGTGCCAGCAGGGGCAGGGTTAATTCACCCCTCCACTTT
CDR3 protein: CASRGRVNSPLHF

J gene: TRBJ1-5
D gene: .
V gene: TRBV5-8
clone size: .
CDR3 DNA: TGTGCCAGCAGCTTGTTCCGGGTCAGGAATCAGCCCCAGCATTTT
CDR3 protein: CASSLFRVRNQPQHF